This T cell receptor (beta chain) was captured by sequencing in a study of CXCR3-negative and CXCR3-positive naive CD8 T cells. A remark on this clonotype: The antigen remains unidentified.

The CDR3 runs 14 residues. CDR1 SQVTM and CDR2 ANQGSEA come from the germline V gene. TRB cDNA libraries were made by UMI-labeled 5' RACE. Using the 5' RACE reads, TCRdb records one entry per CDR3 protein without DNA. The sample spans about 110,000 distinct CDR3 sequences; the ten largest clones claim more than 0.3%. Study conclusions and caveats: Naive cells with CXCR3 showed TRB CDR3s that were more hydrophobic than those in CXCR3-negative naive cells.

This chain links TRBV29-1 with TRBJ2-7; TCRdb's D call of TRBD2 is untestable without DNA. Source material: naive CXCR3+ CD8+ T cells from blood. As for subset: CD45RO-CCR7+CD27+CD95- naive CD8+ T cells expressing CXCR3 (TNR3+). This receptor was obtained from a human donor in good health. Some clones in this sample may be carry-over from other donors' samples. The CDR3 reads CSARLAEKDYEQYF.